Listed below are T cell receptor beta chains from one sample, sequenced in a study of a mutant IDH1 vaccine in newly diagnosed glioma. The antigens these receptors bind are not known. Clones were sequenced by immunoSEQ multiplex PCR, and TCRdb holds only the in-frame ones, with some missing. The sample has tens of thousands of clones, 76% seen once; the top ten hold 12%. The specimen was PBMCs, collected from a glioma patient whose treatment included an IDH1 peptide vaccine. Every receptor here comes from a man in his forties with glioma. The CDR3 runs from the conserved cysteine through the conserved F or W. A D gene is named only where the DNA matches it firmly. The size field is filled for only some rows; it gives once, few, many or a size class.

clone_size	v_call	d_call	j_call	cdr3_aa	cdr3_nt
NA	TRBV5-1	NA	TRBJ1-2	CASSTEGEPYGYTF	TGCGCCAGCAGCACCGAAGGGGAACCTTATGGCTACACCTTC
NA	TRBV5-1	NA	TRBJ1-3	CASSPSTGSGNTIYF	TGCGCCAGCAGCCCGTCAACAGGGTCTGGAAACACCATATATTTT
NA	TRBV6-1	TRBD1	TRBJ2-1	CASSGAGTGAYEQFF	TGTGCCAGCAGTGGGGCCGGGACAGGGGCTTATGAGCAGTTCTTC
once	TRBV15	TRBD1	TRBJ2-1	CATSRDRGRTNEQFF	TGTGCCACCAGCAGAGACAGGGGGCGTACCAATGAGCAGTTCTTC
once	TRBV19	NA	TRBJ2-1	CASSIGRSSYNEQFF	TGTGCCAGTAGTATCGGCCGGAGCTCCTACAATGAGCAGTTCTTC
NA	TRBV7-2	NA	TRBJ1-2	CASSLEGSHGYTF	TGTGCCAGCAGCTTAGAGGGGTCACATGGCTACACCTTC
NA	TRBV30	TRBD2	TRBJ2-1	CAWALPREGYNEQFF	TGTGCCTGGGCTCTCCCGCGGGAGGGTTACAATGAGCAGTTCTTC
NA	TRBV28	NA	TRBJ2-7	CASSTPRTSSYEQYF	TGTGCCAGCAGTACCCCTAGGACAAGCTCCTACGAGCAGTACTTC
few	TRBV7-9	NA	TRBJ1-3	CASSLALMGSGNTIYF	TGTGCCAGCAGCTTAGCATTGATGGGCTCTGGAAACACCATATATTTT
NA	TRBV27	NA	TRBJ1-5	CASSPTAYSNQPQHF	TGTGCCAGCAGCCCGACAGCTTATAGCAATCAGCCCCAGCATTTT
NA	TRBV2	NA	TRBJ2-5	CASRGDTTGTQYF	TGTGCCAGCAGAGGGGACACGACGGGGACCCAGTACTTC
once	TRBV5-1	NA	TRBJ2-3	CASGGQARTDTQYF	TGCGCCAGTGGGGGGCAGGCTCGCACAGATACGCAGTATTTT
NA	TRBV18	TRBD1	TRBJ1-6	CASSAWDRLLAPLHF	TGTGCCAGCTCAGCTTGGGACAGACTACTTGCACCCCTCCACTTT
NA	TRBV5-6	TRBD2	TRBJ2-5	CASSIGLAAEAQYF	TGTGCCAGCAGCATCGGACTAGCGGCCGAGGCCCAGTACTTC
NA	TRBV29-1	TRBD1	TRBJ1-2	CSVSPTGTGSSGYTF	TGCAGCGTTAGCCCTACCGGGACAGGGAGTTCGGGCTACACCTTC
NA	TRBV27	TRBD2	TRBJ2-2	CASSPRLAGAGELFF	TGTGCCAGCAGTCCGAGACTAGCGGGAGCAGGGGAGCTGTTTTTT
NA	TRBV7-9	NA	TRBJ1-2	CASSFGSFNYGYTF	TGTGCCAGCAGCTTCGGCAGTTTTAACTATGGCTACACCTTC